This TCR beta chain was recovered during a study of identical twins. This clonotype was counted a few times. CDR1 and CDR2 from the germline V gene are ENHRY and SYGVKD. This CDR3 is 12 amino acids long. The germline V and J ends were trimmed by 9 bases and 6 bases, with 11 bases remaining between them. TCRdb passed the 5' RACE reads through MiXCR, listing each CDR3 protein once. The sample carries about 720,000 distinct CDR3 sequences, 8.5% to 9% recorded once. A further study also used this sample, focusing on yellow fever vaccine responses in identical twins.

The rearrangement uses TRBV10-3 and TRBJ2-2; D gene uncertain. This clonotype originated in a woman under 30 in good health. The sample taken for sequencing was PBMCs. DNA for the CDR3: TGTGCCATGGCCCCTGAGGCCGGGGAGCTGTTTTTT. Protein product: CAMAPEAGELFF.